A selection of T cell receptor beta chains follows, all from one sample in a study of tumor-infiltrating lymphocytes in oesophageal squamous cell carcinoma. TCRdb re-analysed the PCR reads in MiXCR, keeping a single row per CDR3 protein. This sample has about 12,000 distinct CDR3 sequences, with around 52% found just once. The sample was esophageal tumor tissue. Every receptor here comes from a female donor with esophageal squamous cell carcinoma. Both conserved end residues are part of each CDR3. Fields, in order: V gene, CDR3 length, J gene, clone size, D gene, CDR3 protein, CDR3 DNA. D genes are given only for firm matches. Size tells how often a clone was seen (once, few, many) or the class of an expanded clone, and some rows leave it out.

TRBV7-9	18	TRBJ2-1	NA	TRBD1	CASSFGPYHRDSYNEQFF	TGTGCCAGCAGCTTTGGTCCCTACCATCGGGACAGTTACAATGAGCAGTTCTTC
TRBV6-5	15	TRBJ2-5	NA	NA	CASSNFQGELETQYF	TGTGCCAGCAGCAACTTCCAGGGAGAACTTGAGACCCAGTACTTC
TRBV7-9	13	TRBJ2-3	NA	NA	CASSEGQSNTQYF	TGTGCCAGCAGCGAAGGACAGTCGAATACGCAGTATTTT
TRBV20-1	14	TRBJ1-2	NA	NA	CSARDLDRGEGYTF	TGCAGTGCTAGAGATCTCGACCGGGGGGAAGGCTACACCTTC
TRBV20-1	14	TRBJ2-3	few	NA	CSARVASSTDTQYF	TGCAGTGCTAGAGTCGCGTCTAGCACAGATACGCAGTATTTT
TRBV28	20	TRBJ2-7	NA	TRBD1	CASSFGGTGQGLGAWYEQYF	TGTGCCAGCAGTTTCGGGGGCACCGGACAGGGGTTAGGGGCTTGGTACGAGCAGTACTTC
TRBV12-5	17	TRBJ1-2	NA	TRBD1	CASGPVRGQGGSYGYTF	TGTGCTAGTGGTCCGGTTCGTGGACAGGGGGGAAGCTATGGCTACACCTTC
TRBV28	13	TRBJ1-2	NA	TRBD1	CASSWDRYYGYTF	TGTGCCAGCAGCTGGGACAGATACTATGGCTACACCTTC
TRBV20-1	15	TRBJ2-1	many	TRBD2	CSADPSGGWPNEQFF	TGCAGTGCAGATCCAAGCGGGGGTTGGCCAAACGAGCAGTTCTTC
TRBV7-2	13	TRBJ2-7	NA	NA	CASSYTRAYEQYF	TGTGCCAGCAGCTATACACGGGCCTACGAGCAGTACTTC
TRBV15	13	TRBJ2-5	few	TRBD2	CATSGLAGETQYF	TGTGCCACCTCGGGACTAGCGGGAGAGACCCAGTACTTC
TRBV4-3	16	TRBJ2-5	NA	TRBD2	CASSQVGLAGLETQYF	TGCGCCAGCAGCCAAGTAGGGCTAGCGGGCCTAGAGACCCAGTACTTC
TRBV6-1	14	TRBJ1-5	many	TRBD1	CASSEKRQGQPQHF	TGTGCCAGCAGTGAAAAAAGACAGGGTCAGCCCCAGCATTTT
TRBV10-2	15	TRBJ2-7	many	TRBD2	CASSEGLAEAYEQYF	TGCGCCAGCAGTGAGGGACTAGCGGAAGCCTACGAGCAGTACTTC
TRBV12-3/TRBV12-4	12	TRBJ2-7	NA	NA	CASSSPPVKQYF	TGTGCCAGCAGTTCCCCCCCCGTAAAGCAGTACTTC
TRBV7-3	15	TRBJ2-7	NA	TRBD2	CASSWTSGSYNEQYF	TGTGCCAGCAGCTGGACTAGCGGGAGCTACAATGAGCAGTACTTC
TRBV24-1	12	TRBJ1-1	NA	TRBD1	CATSEETGGAFF	TGTGCCACCAGTGAAGAGACAGGGGGAGCTTTCTTT
TRBV7-3	12	TRBJ1-2	NA	TRBD1	CASGQGNYGYTF	TGTGCCAGTGGACAGGGGAACTATGGCTACACCTTC
TRBV7-3	16	TRBJ2-1	NA	NA	CASSLRASKGWDEQFF	TGTGCCAGCAGCTTAAGAGCTAGCAAGGGTTGGGATGAGCAGTTCTTC
TRBV7-6	18	TRBJ2-1	few	TRBD2	CASSLTRPSGRAGNEQFF	TGTGCCAGCAGCTTAACGCGGCCTAGCGGGAGGGCCGGGAATGAGCAGTTCTTC
TRBV7-8	17	TRBJ2-1	NA	TRBD2	CASSLVVAGGGYNEQFF	TGTGCCAGCAGCTTAGTGGTCGCGGGAGGTGGGTACAATGAGCAGTTCTTC
TRBV7-3	13	TRBJ2-1	NA	TRBD1	CASRLNRGVEQFF	TGTGCCAGCAGGTTAAACAGGGGCGTGGAGCAGTTCTTC
TRBV7-4	12	TRBJ2-1	NA	NA	CASRPGPHEQFF	TGTGCCAGCAGGCCGGGGCCACATGAGCAGTTCTTC
TRBV10-3	11	TRBJ2-5	once	NA	CATSSRETQYF	TGTGCCACCAGTTCGCGGGAGACCCAGTACTTC
TRBV6-1	15	TRBJ1-2	NA	NA	CASSPNRDSGYGYTF	TGTGCCAGCAGTCCAAACCGGGACTCCGGCTATGGCTACACCTTC
TRBV7-2	15	TRBJ2-3	NA	NA	CASSLGTGSTDTQYF	TGTGCCAGCAGCCTCGGAACGGGGAGCACAGATACGCAGTATTTT
TRBV6-5	14	TRBJ2-1	once	TRBD1	CASSEGTGRAEQFF	TGTGCCAGCAGCGAGGGGACAGGGAGGGCTGAGCAGTTCTTC
TRBV12-3/TRBV12-4	15	TRBJ2-2	NA	NA	CASNPNGVKTGELFF	TGTGCCAGCAACCCTAACGGGGTGAAGACCGGGGAGCTGTTTTTT
TRBV10-3	13	TRBJ2-1	NA	NA	CAISLRDETEQFF	TGTGCCATCTCCCTTAGGGACGAGACTGAGCAGTTCTTC
TRBV6-9	14	TRBJ2-5	NA	NA	CATQLGGSQETQYF	TGTGCCACCCAGCTGGGGGGTTCCCAAGAGACCCAGTACTTC
TRBV7-6	13	TRBJ2-1	NA	NA	CASSLDSHNEQFF	TGTGCTAGCAGCTTGGACAGCCACAATGAGCAGTTCTTC
TRBV5-1	15	TRBJ1-4	few	TRBD1	CASSLHDRVSEKLFF	TGCGCCAGCAGCCTCCACGACAGGGTTAGTGAAAAACTGTTTTTT
TRBV28	11	TRBJ1-2	NA	NA	CASSTNYGYTF	TGTGCCAGCAGTACCAACTATGGCTACACCTTC
TRBV6-1	16	TRBJ2-3	NA	TRBD2	CASSEVAGSFTDTQYF	TGTGCCAGCAGTGAAGTAGCGGGGTCCTTCACAGATACGCAGTATTTT
TRBV11-1	15	TRBJ2-5	NA	TRBD1	CASSLGQGEQETQYF	TGTGCCAGCAGCTTAGGGCAGGGGGAGCAAGAGACCCAGTACTTC
TRBV7-3	16	TRBJ2-1	NA	TRBD1	CASSLMGQGAVNEQFF	TGTGCCAGCAGCTTAATGGGACAGGGGGCCGTCAATGAGCAGTTCTTC
TRBV7-2	16	TRBJ1-1	NA	NA	CASSLGGSGKNTEAFF	TGTGCCAGCAGCTTAGGGGGGTCAGGGAAGAACACTGAAGCTTTCTTT
TRBV6-9	13	TRBJ1-2	NA	TRBD1	CASSITGGGGYTF	TGTGCCAGCAGTATTACAGGGGGTGGTGGCTACACCTTC
TRBV7-2	15	TRBJ2-3	NA	NA	CASSLSLGRPDTQYF	TGTGCCAGCAGCTTATCCCTAGGGAGGCCAGATACGCAGTATTTT
TRBV7-3	15	TRBJ2-7	NA	TRBD2	CASSLTAGGYYEQYF	TGTGCCAGCAGCTTAACAGCGGGAGGATACTACGAGCAGTACTTC
TRBV19	14	TRBJ1-6	many	NA	CASSMLTAHSPLHF	TGTGCCAGTAGTATGCTCACAGCCCATTCACCCCTCCACTTT
TRBV7-2	15	TRBJ2-7	once	NA	CASSSAGTPTYEQYF	TGTGCCAGCAGCTCGGCCGGGACACCGACCTACGAGCAGTACTTC
TRBV7-6	13	TRBJ1-5	NA	NA	CASSLQGEQPQHF	TGTGCCAGCAGCTTACAGGGCGAGCAGCCCCAGCATTTT
TRBV6-6	14	TRBJ1-6	NA	NA	CASSYGQGSTSLHF	TGTGCCAGCAGTTACGGGCAGGGGAGTACTTCCCTCCACTTT
TRBV7-8	14	TRBJ2-3	NA	NA	CASSFGDTTDTQYF	TGTGCCAGCAGCTTCGGGGACACCACAGATACGCAGTATTTT
TRBV12-3/TRBV12-4	14	TRBJ2-5	few	TRBD1	CASSLGQGQETQYF	TGTGCCAGCAGTTTAGGACAGGGGCAAGAGACCCAGTACTTC
TRBV7-3	14	TRBJ2-3	NA	TRBD1	CASSRQGATDTQYF	TGTGCCAGCAGCCGGCAGGGGGCAACAGATACGCAGTATTTT
TRBV7-6	16	TRBJ1-4	NA	NA	CASSPHGGVSNEKLFF	TGTGCCAGCAGCCCGCATGGGGGGGTGTCTAATGAAAAACTGTTTTTT
TRBV5-1	13	TRBJ2-5	NA	TRBD1	CASSGQGSETQYF	TGCGCCAGCAGTGGACAGGGTTCGGAGACCCAGTACTTC
TRBV7-6	14	TRBJ2-3	once	NA	CASSLAQNTDTQYF	TGTGCCAGCAGCTTAGCCCAGAACACAGATACGCAGTATTTT
TRBV6-1	14	TRBJ2-4	NA	NA	CASGERSSYNEQYF	TGTGCCAGCGGGGAGCGGAGCTCCTACAATGAGCAGTACTTC
TRBV7-2	17	TRBJ2-3	NA	TRBD2	CASSTPGSSGRRDTQYF	TGTGCCAGCAGCACCCCAGGGTCTAGCGGGAGGAGGGATACGCAGTATTTT
TRBV7-9	16	TRBJ2-5	once	NA	CASSLRRGAPQGGQYF	TGTGCCAGCAGTCTACGCCGGGGGGCACCCCAGGGAGGCCAGTACTTC